A single sample is the source of the 13 T cell receptor beta chains below, sequenced in a study of shared T cell receptors in the human thymus. The repertoire was sequenced with immunoSEQ multiplex PCR; TCRdb's copy has only in-frame clones and lacks some. Here the sample spans 500,000 to 550,000 clones, about 80% being singletons. A further study also used this sample, focusing on human thymus T cells.

The specimen was thymocytes. The origin of the receptors is a boy under three years old with a congenital heart defect.

This clone was picked up one time. The chain uses TRBV6-5 and TRBJ1-1; 7 bases map to TRBD1. Unmatched junction bases numbered 9, after V lost 0 bases and J lost 5 bases. The CDR3 runs 16 residues. Germline CDR1 reads MNHEY; CDR2 reads SVGAGI. The chain's CDR3 is CASSYSTGKEGTEAFF. CDR3 DNA: TGTGCCAGCAGTTACTCGACAGGGAAGGAGGGGACTGAAGCTTTCTTT.

The gene calls are TRBV7-2 and TRBJ2-7, with D uncertain. This CDR3 region has 17 residues. Per germline, CDR1 SGHTA and CDR2 FQGNSA. The germline V and J ends were trimmed by 0 bases and 2 bases, with 17 bases remaining between them. The CDR3 nucleotides read TGTGCCAGCAGCTTAGCCAGAGAAGGAGACTTCCCCTACGAGCAGTACTTC. Translating gives CASSLAREGDFPYEQYF. Supplemented by reference TRBV7-2 and TRBJ2-7, the full variable domain reads GAGVSQSPSNKVTEKGKDVELRCDPISGHTALYWYRQSLGQGLEFLIYFQGNSAPDKSGLPSDRFSAERTGGSVSTLTIQRTQQEDSAVYLCASSLAREGDFPYEQYFGPGTRLTVT.

This chain joins TRBV7-9 and TRBJ2-5; TRBD2 agrees at 7 bases. CDR1 SEHNR and CDR2 FQNEAQ come from the germline V gene (reference sequence). Trimming took 1 base from V and 5 from J; bases not matched to a gene: 13. The CDR3 has 17 residues. This CDR3 is CASSLGTSALKWETQYF. The CDR3 DNA follows: TGTGCCAGCAGCTTAGGTACTAGCGCCCTTAAGTGGGAGACCCAGTACTTC.

The chain uses TRBV6-5 and TRBJ2-1; the D is unclear. Germline loops: CDR1 MNHEY, CDR2 SVGAGI. Trimming took off 0 bases at V and 10 bases at J, with 10 bases between the two ends. This CDR3 has 13 residues. CDR3 sequence reads: CASSYSSPLEQFF. CDR3 in DNA: TGTGCCAGCAGTTACTCGTCTCCACTCGAGCAGTTCTTC.

The CDR3 region is CASSPDRGTVYGYTF. The DNA of the CDR3 is TGTGCCAGCAGCCCCGACAGGGGAACGGTATACGGCTACACCTTC. The chain joins TRBV25-1 to TRBJ1-2; TRBD1 matches 8 bases. The CDR3 length is 15 residues. Germline CDR1 is MGHDK and CDR2 is SYGVNS. The ends lost 6 bases at V and 8 bases at J; junction bases unmatched: 14.

The V call is TRBV5-4, the J call TRBJ2-7; 9 nucleotides agree with TRBD2. The germline V gene encodes CDR1 SGHNT and CDR2 YYREEE (reference sequence). V lost 1 base and J lost 0; bases outside the gene matches: 5. The CDR3 is 16 amino acids. CDR3 residues: CASSLSAGGPSYEQYF. The DNA for the CDR3 is TGTGCCAGCAGCTTGTCGGCGGGAGGGCCCTCCTACGAGCAGTACTTC.

The chain joins TRBV27 to TRBJ2-2, with 8 positions matching TRBD2. Germline assignment: CDR1 MNHEY and CDR2 SMNVEV (reference sequence). The J segment lost 5 bases and the V segment lost 8 bases, leaving 4 bases of the junction unmatched. The CDR3 spans 13 residues. Here the CDR3 reads CASAGGGTGELFF. As DNA, the CDR3 is TGTGCCAGCGCCGGCGGGGGGACCGGGGAGCTGTTTTTT.

For the CDR3, the DNA is TGTGCCAGCAGTTGGACCCGCCCCCAATTCCCATCTAGCGGGGCCTACGAGCAGTACTTC. It codes for CASSWTRPQFPSSGAYEQYF. The chain combines TRBV27 with TRBJ2-7; 9 positions agree with TRBD2. V shed 4 bases, J shed 2 bases, and the junction held 21 bases outside the gene matches. The CDR3 covers 20 residues. Germline V gene lookup returns CDR1 MNHEY and CDR2 SMNVEV (reference sequence).

In this sample, this clone turned up a few times. The chain carries TRBV25-1 and TRBJ2-7; possible D gene TRBD2, 5 bases. This CDR3 has 14 amino acids. CDR1 is MGHDK and CDR2 is SYGVNS in the germline V gene. V shed 2 bases and J shed 2 bases, with 10 bases lying between them. CDR3 region: CASSEPAEPYEQYF. The CDR3, as DNA: TGTGCCAGCAGTGAACCAGCGGAGCCCTACGAGCAGTACTTC.

This chain uses TRBV7-3 with TRBJ2-1; 12 bases match TRBD2. J gave up 2 bases and V 1 base, and 3 bases lay outside the gene matches. This CDR3 has 17 amino acids. CDR1 and CDR2 from the germline V gene are SGHTA and FQGTGA. In nucleotides, the CDR3 is TGTGCCAGCAGCTTAAACCGGACTAGCGGGACCTACAATGAGCAGTTCTTC. Encoded protein: CASSLNRTSGTYNEQFF. The full variable domain, rest sourced from reference TRBV7-3 and TRBJ2-1, is GAGVSQTPSNKVTEKGKYVELRCDPISGHTALYWYRQSLGQGPEFLIYFQGTGAADDSGLPNDRFFAVRPEGSVSTLKIQRTERGDSAVYLCASSLNRTSGTYNEQFFGPGTRLTVL.

This chain joins TRBV5-1 and TRBJ2-7; 15 nucleotides line up with TRBD2. The V segment lost 3 bases and the J segment 6 bases; nucleotides outside the gene matches: 13. Germline V gene data show CDR1 as SGHRS and CDR2 as YFSETQ. There are 18 residues in the CDR3. CDR3 DNA sequence: TGCGCCAGCAGCTCGAACGGACTAGCGGGAGGGATGAGGGGCGAGCAGTACTTC. This codes for CASSSNGLAGGMRGEQYF.

This clone was observed a handful of times. This rearrangement joins TRBV5-4 to TRBJ2-7; 10 bases are shared with TRBD1. CDR3 length equals 15 residues. V gave up 4 bases and J gave up 0 bases; unmatched junction bases: 4. The V gene's germline CDR1 is SGHNT and CDR2 YYREEE (reference sequence). CDR3 in amino acids: CASSLGQGISYEQYF. CDR3 nucleotides: TGTGCCAGCAGCCTGGGACAGGGGATCTCCTACGAGCAGTACTTC. Supplemented by reference TRBV5-4 and TRBJ2-7, the full variable domain reads ETGVTQSPTHLIKTRGQQVTLRCSSQSGHNTVSWYQQALGQGPQFIFQYYREEENGRGNFPPRFSGLQFPNYSSELNVNALELDDSALYLCASSLGQGISYEQYFGPGTRLTVT.

The chain has TRBV27 and TRBJ2-7; D gene ambiguous. Per germline, CDR1 MNHEY and CDR2 SMNVEV (reference sequence). V was pared by 5 bases and J by 0 bases, with 11 bases between. This CDR3 has 14 amino acids. The CDR3 sequence is CASSLRLSSYEQYF. CDR3 sequence (DNA): TGTGCCAGCAGTCTCAGACTCAGCTCCTACGAGCAGTACTTC.